This T cell receptor beta chain is drawn from a study of breast tumors, draining lymph nodes, adjacent tissues listed by TCRdb under 2016. Turning to the overall study: The study compared TCR beta repertoires across tumor, adjacent nontumor tissue and axillary lymph nodes from breast cancer patients. In human breast cancer, the study set out to evaluate how tumor, surrounding tissue and draining lymph node repertoires relate to one another and whether T cells may move between these sites.

The germline V gene supplies CDR1 SNHLY and CDR2 FYNNEI. A distance of 15 bases separates the germline ends of V and J, which lose 3 bases and 6 bases respectively. Inclusive of the bounding cysteine and phenylalanine, the CDR3 is 14 residues long. The DNA shown is the 42-base CDR3, in frame from base 1. Sequenced on an Illumina HiSeq 2000. Multiplex PCR amplification was used to build the TCR beta chain libraries. The amplified TCR beta chain products were analyzed by high-throughput sequencing. Starting from the raw public reads, TCRdb applied fastp trimming at Q25, assembled clones with MiXCR and retained in-frame beta chains. Every CDR3 protein is listed once, alongside the most common genes and DNA of its rows. This sample comprises 190,000 or so distinct CDR3 sequences, about 32% of them detected only once. About 4.3% of the sample is held by the ten biggest clonotypes. Lymph node samples were obtained from the axillary draining lymph nodes of breast cancer patients.

The full study reports these points: The study presented the conclusion that tumor T cells originate in lymph nodes as consistent with a hypothesis, not as something directly demonstrated. Tumor and nontumor tissue repertoires were found to be significantly more similar in luminal-like than in basal-like breast cancer. Tumor T-cell repertoires showed less diversity than lymph node repertoires and more diversity than nontumor tissue repertoires, and tumor T-cell repertoires showed preferential V and J gene usage. The data were considered consistent with the idea that most tumor T cells come from the lymph node and then expand in tumor tissue.

This clonotype has a count of ten or more. Its antigen is unknown. Nothing much larger sits one base from this clone, and base qualities are not available. The clonotype was recovered from a female donor with breast cancer. Some clones in this sample may be carry-over from other donors' samples. This chain joins TRBV2 to TRBJ2-7, and possibly TRBD1, on 6 matching bases. The sequencing input was axillary lymph node tissue. The CDR3 here reads CASSDEGERAEQYF. The DNA sequence reads TGTGCCAGCAGTGACGAGGGGGAAAGGGCCGAGCAGTACTTC.